Listed below are T cell receptor beta chains from one sample, sequenced in a study of breast tumors, draining lymph nodes, adjacent tissues. From the multiplex PCR reads, TCRdb called clonotypes with MiXCR, one entry per CDR3 protein. The repertoire holds 200,000 or so distinct CDR3 sequences, with around 29% as singletons. The specimen was axillary lymph node tissue. Receptors originate from a female donor with breast cancer. Some clones in this sample may be carry-over from other donors' samples. Each CDR3 is given with its conserved first and last residue. The D gene is left open where the match is weak. Size values are once, few and many counts, or a class for expanded clones, and some rows have none.

d_call,v_call,j_call,clone_size,cdr3_nt,cdr3_aa
.,TRBV7-9,TRBJ1-1,.,TGTGCCAGCAGCTTAGTCATCGGGAACACTGAAGCTTTCTTT,CASSLVIGNTEAFF
TRBD2,TRBV5-1,TRBJ2-1,many,TGCGCCAGCAGCTTGACGTCTAGCGGGACCTACAATGAGCAGTTCTTC,CASSLTSSGTYNEQFF
.,TRBV15,TRBJ1-3,many,TGTGCCACCAGCAGAGATCCAGCAGCGAACACCATATATTTT,CATSRDPAANTIYF
TRBD1,TRBV25-1,TRBJ1-5,once,TGTGCCAGCAGTGTTGGACAGGGTAATCAGCCCCAGCATTTT,CASSVGQGNQPQHF
.,TRBV3-1,TRBJ2-7,.,TGTGCCAGCAGCCAAGAGGGGGCAGTGGGGGGCGGTGAGCAGTACTTC,CASSQEGAVGGGEQYF
.,TRBV18,TRBJ1-6,many,TGTGCCAGCTCCGAAGCGGCAGCACATTCACCCCTCCACTTT,CASSEAAAHSPLHF
TRBD1,TRBV12-3/TRBV12-4,TRBJ2-7,many,TGTGCCAGCAGTTACAGGGGCTACGAGCAGTACTTC,CASSYRGYEQYF
TRBD2,TRBV19,TRBJ2-3,.,TGTGCCAGTAGTACCGGGACTAGCGGGAATACGCAGTATTTT,CASSTGTSGNTQYF
TRBD1,TRBV20-1,TRBJ1-6,.,TGCAGTGCTAGAGCCGGGACAGGAGCACCCCTCCACTTT,CSARAGTGAPLHF
.,TRBV29-1,TRBJ1-2,many,TGCAGCGTTGAAACGGGGCTGCATGGCTACACCTTC,CSVETGLHGYTF
TRBD1,TRBV24-1,TRBJ2-5,many,TGTGCCACCAGTGACTCCGGGACAGCTTCGAAGACCCAGTACTTC,CATSDSGTASKTQYF
TRBD2,TRBV3-1,TRBJ2-1,few,TGTGCCAGCAGCCCTACAGGACTAGCGGGAGGGTTCGATGAGCAGTTCTTC,CASSPTGLAGGFDEQFF
.,TRBV7-9,TRBJ2-7,many,TGTGCCAGCAGAAAAGAATACGAGCAGTACTTC,CASRKEYEQYF
TRBD1,TRBV28,TRBJ1-5,.,TGTGCCAGGGGACAGCCAGTGAATCAGCCCCAGCATTTT,CARGQPVNQPQHF
.,TRBV5-8,TRBJ2-5,.,TGTGCCAGCAGCATCGGGAGTGAGGAGACCCAGTACTTC,CASSIGSEETQYF
TRBD2,TRBV11-2,TRBJ2-1,many,TGTGCCAGCAGCCTCAACGCGGGAGGCTGGGGGTATTCCTCCTACAATGAGCAGTTCTTC,CASSLNAGGWGYSSYNEQFF
.,TRBV19,TRBJ1-6,.,TGTGCCAGTACCTCAGCGGGGGTTTCACCCCTCCACTTT,CASTSAGVSPLHF
TRBD2,TRBV20-1,TRBJ2-2,.,TGCAGTGCCCAATTAGCGGGAGGTAGGACCACCGAGGAGCTGTTTTTT,CSAQLAGGRTTEELFF
.,TRBV2,TRBJ1-4,many,TGTGCCAGCAGTGATGAAAAACTGTTTTTT,CASSDEKLFF
.,TRBV5-1,TRBJ2-7,.,TGCGCTAGCAGCTTATTTGGGTACGATCAGTACTTC,CASSLFGYDQYF
TRBD2,TRBV7-9,TRBJ2-7,many,TGTGCCAGCAGACCCACGGGAGGGAATACCTACGAGCAGTACTTC,CASRPTGGNTYEQYF
TRBD1,TRBV5-1,TRBJ1-4,many,TGCGCCAGCAGCTACCTCCCACAGGGGGCAACTAATGAAAAACTGTTTTTT,CASSYLPQGATNEKLFF
TRBD1,TRBV29-1,TRBJ1-6,once,TGCAGCTTGACAGGGTTATCCGAATCGAGTTCACCCCTCCACTTT,CSLTGLSESSSPLHF
TRBD1,TRBV15,TRBJ2-5,many,TGTGCCACCAGCAGAGGAGGGACAGGGGGCGCGGAAGAGACCCAGTACTTC,CATSRGGTGGAEETQYF
TRBD1,TRBV28,TRBJ2-7,many,TGTGCCAGCAGTATGGACAGGTATAGCTCCTACGAGCAGTACTTC,CASSMDRYSSYEQYF
TRBD2,TRBV3-1,TRBJ2-7,many,TGTGCCAGCAGCCGAAGCGGGAACGGCGAGCAGTACTTC,CASSRSGNGEQYF
.,TRBV19,TRBJ2-3,many,TGTGCCAGTAGTATTGGGGACCCCTCCCTAGATACGCAGTATTTT,CASSIGDPSLDTQYF
.,TRBV30,TRBJ2-7,many,TGTGCCTGGAAGGGGGGTGCCCTTGCAGGCGAGCAGTACTTC,CAWKGGALAGEQYF
.,TRBV5-1,TRBJ1-2,many,TGCGCCAGCAGCTTGGGGGCCGGACTGAGCTTGGGATGGACCTTC,CASSLGAGLSLGWTF
.,TRBV4-2,TRBJ1-6,.,TGTGCCAGCAGCCAAGATCTAGGCAATAATTCACCCCTCCACTTT,CASSQDLGNNSPLHF
.,TRBV7-9,TRBJ2-7,.,TGTGCCAGCAGCTTAAGCGGTGGGAGAGCCGACGGGCAGTACTTC,CASSLSGGRADGQYF
TRBD2,TRBV20-1,TRBJ2-1,many,TGCAGTGCTAGACCTCTCCAGCGGGAAAGCTACAATGAGCAGTTCTTC,CSARPLQRESYNEQFF
.,TRBV12-3/TRBV12-4,TRBJ1-2,.,TGTGCCAGCAGACCAGGACGGCTAGGAGCAGGGTGCAACTATGGCTACACCTTC,CASRPGRLGAGCNYGYTF
.,TRBV5-4,TRBJ2-1,many,TGTGCCAGCAGCTTGAGCATGGACAATGAGCAGTTCTTC,CASSLSMDNEQFF
TRBD1,TRBV11-2,TRBJ1-6,many,TGTGCCAGCAGCTTAGGCCGTGGACAGGGTGGGGTGAATAATTCACCCCTCCACTTT,CASSLGRGQGGVNNSPLHF
.,TRBV11-2,TRBJ2-1,many,TGTGCCAGCAGCTTAACCCCCAAGACACTTTTTGTAGCGGCTAAGAGCTCCTACAATGAGCAGTTCTTC,CASSLTPKTLFVAAKSSYNEQFF
.,TRBV6-5,TRBJ1-1,.,TGTGCCAGCAGCCCCCTGGGGGGGGTGTTCACTGAAGCTTTCTTT,CASSPLGGVFTEAFF
.,TRBV5-4,TRBJ1-1,few,TGTGCCAGCAGCCTAGACTCCCTTGAAGCTTTCTTT,CASSLDSLEAFF
.,TRBV20-1,TRBJ1-4,.,TGCAGTGCTGACCCCCCCAGGGACAAACTGTTTTTT,CSADPPRDKLFF
.,TRBV11-2,TRBJ1-6,.,TGTGCCGGCAGCTTAGGGGGGGGAGCGGCCCTCCACTTT,CAGSLGGGAALHF
TRBD1,TRBV5-1,TRBJ1-2,.,TGCGCCAGCAGCTTGGATGGGACAGGAGGAAACACCTTC,CASSLDGTGGNTF
TRBD2,TRBV29-1,TRBJ2-2,many,TGCAGCGCAAGCGGGAGGTCCAACACCGGGGAGCTGTTTTTT,CSASGRSNTGELFF
.,TRBV5-6,TRBJ1-1,.,TGTGCCAGCAGCTTGGCTGGTGGTGAAGCTTTCTTT,CASSLAGGEAFF
.,TRBV7-6,TRBJ1-6,.,TGTGCCTATGACGGCAGGGAGGGATGGGGTGTGTCACCCCTCCACTTT,CAYDGREGWGVSPLHF
TRBD1,TRBV3-1,TRBJ1-2,many,TGTGCCAGCAGCCACCGGGACAGGGTCTACGGCTACACCTTC,CASSHRDRVYGYTF
.,TRBV9,TRBJ2-1,.,TGTGCCAGCAGCGTCGGGCTAGCCACAAGTGAGCAGTTCTTC,CASSVGLATSEQFF
.,TRBV20-1,TRBJ2-6,many,TGCAGTGCTAGAGCCCGAGGGGCTGAAAGCTCTGGGGCCAACGTCCTGACTTTC,CSARARGAESSGANVLTF
TRBD1,TRBV19,TRBJ1-4,many,TGTGCCAGTAGTGCGACCGGGACAGGGAGCGAAAAACTGTTTTTT,CASSATGTGSEKLFF